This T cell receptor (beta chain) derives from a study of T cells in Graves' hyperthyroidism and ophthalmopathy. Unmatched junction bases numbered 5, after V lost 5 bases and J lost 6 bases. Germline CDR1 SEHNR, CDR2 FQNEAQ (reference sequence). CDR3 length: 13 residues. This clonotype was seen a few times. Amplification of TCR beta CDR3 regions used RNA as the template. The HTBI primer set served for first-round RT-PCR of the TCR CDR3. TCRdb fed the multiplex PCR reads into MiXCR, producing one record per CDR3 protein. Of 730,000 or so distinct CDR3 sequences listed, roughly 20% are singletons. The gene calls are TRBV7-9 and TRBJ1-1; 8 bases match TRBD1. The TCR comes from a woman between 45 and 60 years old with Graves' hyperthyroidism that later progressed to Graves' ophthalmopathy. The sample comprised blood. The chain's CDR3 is CASSGQGVSEAFF. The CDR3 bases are TGTGCCAGCAGCGGACAGGGAGTATCTGAAGCTTTCTTT.